This TCR beta chain was found in a study of kidney transplant recipient with SARS-CoV-2 infection. Comment on this clonotype: Possible read error: a much larger clone is one base away.

A single record per CDR3 protein comes from TCRdb applying MiXCR to the reads. The data hold roughly 230,000 distinct CDR3 sequences, with around 26% observed a single time. This CDR3 region has 14 residues. V was pared by 2 bases and J by 10 bases, with 12 bases between. Germline CDR1 reads SNHLY; CDR2 reads FYNNEI. The specimen comprised a blood sample, sampled at baseline and on roughly day 110 from a kidney transplant recipient. This receptor was taken from a male patient between 25 and 39 years old who had COVID-19 and was a kidney transplant recipient. Some T cells may be provided by the graft donor. The rearrangement uses TRBV2 and TRBJ1-6; possibly TRBD1 for D (5 bases). The CDR3 sequence is CASSEQRGRSPLHF. CDR3 DNA sequence: TGTGCCAGCAGTGAACAGCGGGGCCGCTCACCCCTCCACTTT.